Only one count was recorded for the clone carrying this TCR beta chain. Its specificity is not known. Sample time point: patch test 1, 2 weeks after DPC sensitization. Treatment reported: therapeutic diphenylcyclopropenone sensitization with weekly scalp DPC. This record belongs to a study of human T cells and chemical hapten exposure. Regarding the study as a whole: Once DPC sensitization occurred, TCRs above 1 in 1000 frequency showed no change.

The CDR3 runs 15 residues. V dropped 3 bases and J dropped 1; count of bases not matched to a gene: 4. Germline values: CDR1 SGHTA, CDR2 FQGTGA. Unique molecular identifiers were affixed to discrete cDNA molecules within the library. MiXCR, applied by TCRdb to the RACE reads, yields one record per CDR3 protein. The sample holds around 120,000 distinct CDR3 sequences; 9.5% to 11% are singletons and the top ten take 3% to 4%. The TCR comes from a woman aged 40 to 50 with alopecia areata. Some clones in this sample may be carry-over from other donors' samples. This chain links TRBV7-3 with TRBJ2-3; 7 bases line up with TRBD1. The sample consisted of whole blood, taken in connection with sensitization to the hapten diphenylcyclopropenone (DPC). The CDR3 sequence: CASSLTGTGTDTQYF. The CDR3 DNA follows: TGTGCCAGCAGCTTGACCGGGACAGGCACAGATACGCAGTATTTT.